This T cell receptor beta chain originates from a study of identical twins. The study's findings and limits: Out-of-frame alpha sequences common to twins were enriched for low generation probability. For monozygotic twins, models underestimated out-of-frame TCR alpha sharing.

TCRdb reanalysed the 5' RACE reads using MiXCR and keeps one entry per CDR3 protein. Of hundreds of thousands of distinct CDR3 sequences listed, around 6% were seen once; the top ten hold around 1.7%. The CDR3 sequence is 15 residues long. V gave up 7 bases and J gave up 3 bases, with 18 bases separating them. The germline gives CDR1 ENHRY, CDR2 SYGVKD. The sample holds many counts of this clonotype. The antigen is undetermined. The sequencing input was naive T cells sorted from blood. The rearrangement joins TRBV10-3 to TRBJ1-2, with D perhaps matching TRBD1 (5 bases). This TCR came from a man between 18 and 35 years old in good health. CDR3 nucleotide sequence: TGTGCCATCATGGAACTTGGGGGAGTATACTATGGCTACACCTTC. This encodes CAIMELGGVYYGYTF.